This passage covers 32 T cell receptor beta chains from one sample sequenced in a study of blood T cells in healthy people across ages. Next came a second PCR, run for about 6 to 12 cycles, which used a sample-barcoded 5' primer along with a J-beta primer mix. TCRdb re-called the 5' RACE reads with MiXCR, one entry per CDR3 protein. The sample records 800,000 to 950,000 distinct CDR3 sequences, 29% being singletons. These data also featured in a second study, about T cells of mothers and their children.

The material sequenced was blood. These TCRs come from a woman aged 40 to 50 in good health.

The chain combines TRBV28 with TRBJ1-1; the D is unclear. The length of the CDR3 is 12 residues. The V end was cut by 7 bases, the J end by 4 bases, with 10 bases between. Looked up from germline, CDR1 is MDHEN and CDR2 is SYDVKM. CDR3: CASNTRATEAFF. In DNA form, the CDR3 reads TGTGCCAGCAATACCCGGGCCACTGAAGCTTTCTTT.

This clonotype was seen a single time. V is TRBV20-1 and J is TRBJ1-6; D gene ambiguous. The CDR3 runs 17 residues. Germline V gene lookup returns CDR1 DFQATT and CDR2 SNEGSKA (reference sequence). Trimming took off 0 bases at V and 0 bases at J, with 12 bases between the two ends. As DNA, the CDR3 is TGCAGTGCTAGAGATCGGTTTCGAAGCTCCTATAATTCACCCCTCCACTTT. It specifies CSARDRFRSSYNSPLHF.

This clonotype occurred many times. The chain combines TRBV9 with TRBJ2-2, with D perhaps matching TRBD1 or TRBD2 (5 bases each). Deletions cut 3 bases from V and 0 bases from J, with 9 bases between. The CDR3 covers 15 residues. Germline lookup yields CDR1 SGDLS and CDR2 YYNGEE. DNA of the CDR3: TGTGCCAGCAGCGCCGGGACGGCGAACACCGGGGAGCTGTTTTTT. It yields the protein CASSAGTANTGELFF.

This CDR3 reads CASSLGRAGEQYF. The CDR3 bases are TGTGCCAGCAGCTTGGGTCGAGCCGGCGAGCAGTACTTC. This rearrangement joins TRBV5-5 to TRBJ2-7; D unclear. V was cut by 0 bases and J by 6 bases, with 10 bases left in between. This CDR3 has 13 residues. Looked up from germline, CDR1 is SGHKS and CDR2 is YYEKEE (reference sequence).

As concerns this clonotype: This clone may be a read error of a much larger clone one base away. The V call is TRBV20-1, the J call TRBJ2-7; D perhaps matches TRBD1 (5 bases). The CDR3 is 15 residues long. V lost 3 bases, J lost 1 base, and 16 bases lay in between. Per the germline V gene, CDR1 is DFQATT and CDR2 is SNEGSKA (reference sequence). DNA of the CDR3: TGCAGTGCTAGTTGGTCCAGGGAAGCATCCTACGAGCAGTACTTC. This codes for CSASWSREASYEQYF.

V and J are TRBV4-1 and TRBJ1-1; a possible D gene is TRBD1 (6 bases). The V end was cut by 6 bases, the J end by 3 bases, with 17 bases between. CDR1 MGHRA and CDR2 YSYEKL come from the germline V gene. The CDR3 consists of 15 residues. Written as DNA, the CDR3 is TGCGCCAGCAGGCTAGTAGGGGGGGCGCACACTGAAGCTTTCTTT. It specifies CASRLVGGAHTEAFF.

This clonotype was seen a few times. V gene TRBV13 combines with J gene TRBJ1-6; D possibly corresponds to TRBD1 (6 bases). Trimming shortened V by 2 bases and J by 10 bases, and 15 bases separated the two germline ends. CDR3 length: 15 residues. CDR1 PRHDT and CDR2 FYEKMQ come from the germline V gene (reference sequence). CDR3 region: CASSLQAGVGSPLHF. In nucleotides, the CDR3 is TGTGCCAGCAGCTTACAGGCAGGGGTTGGGTCACCCCTCCACTTT.

As regards this clonotype: At one of its ends the junction is not consistent with the germline gene, which may arise from a read error. This chain connects TRBV28 to TRBJ2-6; D tentatively reads TRBD1 or TRBD2 (6 bases each). The CDR3 totals 17 residues. Germline V gives CDR1 MDHEN, CDR2 SYDVKM. CDR3 sequence reads: CARRPAAGEAGANVLTF. The CDR3 coding sequence is TGTGCCCGCAGGCCAGCGGCAGGGGAGGCGGGGGCCAACGTCCTGACTTTC.

The chain is built from TRBV10-3 and TRBJ1-6; 8 nucleotides agree with TRBD1. CDR3 size: 14 residues. With 6 bases clipped from V and 8 bases from J, the junction kept 6 bases outside the gene matches. Germline-derived CDR1 and CDR2 are ENHRY and SYGVKD. CDR3 residues: CAISATGGHSPLHF. CDR3 DNA: TGTGCCATCAGCGCTACAGGGGGGCATTCACCCCTCCACTTT.

The chain combines TRBV3-1 with TRBJ1-1, with TRBD1 identical over 7 bases. Trimming removed 6 bases from V and 0 bases from J; junction bases left unmatched: 4. The length of the CDR3 is 14 residues. Germline CDR1 LGHDT, CDR2 YNNKEL (reference sequence). The CDR3 protein is CASRGGQMNTEAFF. CDR3 coding DNA: TGTGCCAGCAGGGGGGGACAGATGAACACTGAAGCTTTCTTT.

The rearrangement links TRBV7-2 to TRBJ2-1; 9 bases align to TRBD2. CDR1 SGHTA and CDR2 FQGNSA come from the germline V gene. Germline trimming cut 1 base from V and 13 bases from J; bases unmatched to any gene: 14. The CDR3 spans 16 residues. CDR3 in DNA: TGTGCCAGCAGCTTAGGGGGACTAGCCCAATTAGGTGAACAGTTCTTC. Protein product: CASSLGGLAQLGEQFF.

This clonotype has just a few counts. The chain employs TRBV28 and TRBJ1-2; D is perhaps TRBD1 (5 bases). V lost 4 bases to trimming and J lost 8 bases, with 14 bases between them. Germline assignment: CDR1 MDHEN and CDR2 SYDVKM. This CDR3 has 13 residues. The CDR3 sequence is CASSYTGLLGYTF. The CDR3 DNA reads as TGTGCCAGCAGTTACACAGGACTACTGGGCTACACCTTC.

V gene TRBV15 combines with J gene TRBJ2-3, with D hard to call. CDR1 is LNHNV, CDR2 YYDKDF, per germline (reference sequence). V dropped 4 bases and J dropped 3 bases, with 11 bases sitting between them. This CDR3 spans 14 amino acids. CDR3 loop: CATSTGSSTDTQYF. The CDR3, as DNA: TGTGCCACCAGCACGGGCAGTTCTACAGATACGCAGTATTTT. Full variable domain (remainder filled in from reference TRBV15 and TRBJ2-3): DAMVIQNPRYQVTQFGKPVTLSCSQTLNHNVMYWYQQKSSQAPKLLFHYYDKDFNNEADTPDNFQSRRPNTSFCFLDIRSPGLGDTAMYLCATSTGSSTDTQYFGPGTRLTVL.

This clonotype was seen a single time. A clone one base away is much larger, so this may be a read error. The chain's CDR3 is CASSQDPGSGANVRTF. CDR3 nucleotide sequence: TGCGCCAGCAGCCAAGATCCAGGCTCTGGGGCCAACGTCCGGACTTTC. This chain joins TRBV4-1 and TRBJ2-6; tentative D call: TRBD1 (5 bases). Germline V gene sequence: CDR1 MGHRA, CDR2 YSYEKL. The CDR3 runs 16 residues.

The V gene is TRBV27, the J gene TRBJ2-3; TRBD2 matches 16 bases. The CDR3 extends over 18 amino acids. With V trimmed by 5 bases and J by 4 bases, 9 bases remained unmatched. Looked up from germline, CDR1 is MNHEY and CDR2 is SMNVEV (reference sequence). The CDR3 bases are TGTGCCAGCAGTCCCGGGGGACTAGCGGGGGGGCCCTCAGATACGCAGTATTTT. Its protein is CASSPGGLAGGPSDTQYF.

This clonotype has just a few counts. This may come from a read error, since a much larger clone is one base off. The chain employs TRBV7-9 and TRBJ2-3; a possible D gene is TRBD1 (5 bases). The germline CDR1 and CDR2 sequences are SEHNR and FQNEAQ (reference sequence). The CDR3 runs to 13 residues. The CDR3 region is CASSSFTGDAQYF. The CDR3 DNA reads as TGTGCCAGCAGCTCTTTTACAGGAGATGCGCAGTATTTT.

This clonotype was picked up a small number of times. This rearrangement joins TRBV3-1 to TRBJ1-1, with no clear D. Germline V gene sequence: CDR1 LGHDT, CDR2 YNNKEL (reference sequence). The ends were cut back, 3 bases at V and 1 base at J, with 9 bases in the middle. The CDR3 has 14 amino acids. The CDR3 region has the DNA TGTGCCAGCAGCCACCCCCGACAGAACACTGAAGCTTTCTTT. It translates to CASSHPRQNTEAFF.

The chain links TRBV9 to TRBJ1-5, with 7 bases that match TRBD1. Trimming took 2 bases from V and 1 from J; bases not matched to a gene: 0. CDR1 and CDR2 from the germline V gene are SGDLS and YYNGEE. CDR3 length: 14 residues. The CDR3 sequence is CASSVGQSNQPQHF. CDR3 DNA: TGTGCCAGCAGCGTGGGACAGAGCAATCAGCCCCAGCATTTT.

In the case of this clonotype: At one end, the junction sequence differs from germline, possibly due to a read error. CDR3 bases: TGTGCCAGCAGCTTAGGCTTGACGGCCTATGGCTACGCCTTC. Translated: CASSLGLTAYGYAF. The chain links TRBV7-9 to TRBJ1-2; D is undetermined. CDR1 SEHNR and CDR2 FQNEAQ come from the germline V gene (reference sequence). This CDR3 has 14 residues. Full variable domain (remainder filled in from reference TRBV7-9 and TRBJ1-2): DTGVSQNPRHKITKRGQNVTFRCDPISEHNRLYWYRQTLGQGPEFLTYFQNEAQLEKSRLLSDRFSAERPKGSFSTLEIQRTEQGDSAMYLCASSLGLTAYGYAFGSGTRLTVV.

In its sample, this clonotype was seen many times. J is TRBJ2-3 and V is TRBV5-1; tentatively, D is TRBD2 (5 bases). V gave up 4 bases and J gave up 6 bases, with 12 bases separating them. The germline CDR1 and CDR2 sequences are SGHRS and YFSETQ. CDR3 length: 13 amino acids. CDR3 loop: CASSLEVKDTQYF. CDR3 bases: TGCGCCAGCAGCCTGGAGGTCAAGGATACGCAGTATTTT.

This clonotype was counted many times. This chain joins TRBV4-3 and TRBJ2-7; D perhaps matches TRBD1 (6 bases). V shed 4 bases and J shed 3 bases, with 16 bases lying between them. CDR1 LGHNA and CDR2 YSLEER come from the germline V gene. The CDR3 runs 15 residues. As DNA, the CDR3 is TGCGCCAGCAGCCGGGACACAGGGAACGTCTACGAGCAGTACTTC. Residues: CASSRDTGNVYEQYF.

The rearrangement links TRBV6-6 to TRBJ1-2; 11 bases map to TRBD1. Trimming took 6 bases from V and 9 from J; bases not matched to a gene: 6. The CDR3 runs to 13 residues. Looked up from germline, CDR1 is MNHNY and CDR2 is SVGAGI (reference sequence). The CDR3 is CASRRTGGESYTF. In DNA, the CDR3 is TGTGCCAGCAGGCGGACAGGGGGCGAGAGCTACACCTTC.

In regard to this clonotype: The junction departs from the called germline gene at one end, perhaps through a read error. This chain links TRBV5-1 with TRBJ2-6, with D perhaps being TRBD1 or TRBD2 (5 bases each). This CDR3 has 18 amino acids. Germline V gene lookup returns CDR1 SGHRS and CDR2 YFSETQ. DNA for the CDR3: TGCGCCAGCAGCTTGGTCGGTGTGGGGACCTCTGGGGCCAACGCCCTGACTTTC. Translation: CASSLVGVGTSGANALTF.

In regard to this clonotype: With a much larger clone just one base away, this may be a read error. Because the CDR3 is missing its conserved closing phenylalanine or tryptophan, this is likely a read error. The chain carries TRBV7-9 and TRBJ1-2, with D hard to call. The CDR3 runs to 13 residues. Germline V gene data show CDR1 as SEHNR and CDR2 as FQNEAQ (reference sequence). Trimming removed 2 bases from V and 2 bases from J, with 6 bases in between. The CDR3, as DNA: TGTGCCAGCAGCTTAACAGAAAACTATGGCTACACCGTC. As protein: CASSLTENYGYTV.

This clonotype occurred a few times. This sequence joins TRBV10-3 and TRBJ2-1, with D perhaps TRBD2 (5 bases). V was cut by 0 bases and J by 0 bases, with 12 bases left in between. Germline-derived CDR1 and CDR2 are ENHRY and SYGVKD. The CDR3 is made up of 17 amino acids. The CDR3 here is CAISESAGTSSYNEQFF. In nucleotides, the CDR3 is TGTGCCATCAGTGAGTCGGCGGGTACTAGCTCCTACAATGAGCAGTTCTTC.

The rearrangement links TRBV27 to TRBJ2-2; D possibly uses TRBD1 or TRBD2 (5 bases each). The CDR3 runs 14 residues. V dropped 2 bases and J dropped 7 bases, with 11 bases sitting between them. The germline V gene has CDR1 MNHEY and CDR2 SMNVEV (reference sequence). CDR3: CASSLRGTGGELFF. CDR3 nucleotides: TGTGCCAGCAGTTTACGAGGGACGGGCGGGGAGCTGTTTTTT.

This sequence joins TRBV25-1 and TRBJ1-6, with 7 bases matching TRBD1. This CDR3 is built from 14 residues. V shed 2 bases and J 14 bases; nucleotides not matched to a gene: 9. Per germline, CDR1 MGHDK and CDR2 SYGVNS. As DNA, the CDR3 is TGTGCCAGCAGTGAACGACAGGGTGAACGGACCCTCCACTTT. Protein product: CASSERQGERTLHF. Drawing the rest from reference TRBV25-1 and TRBJ1-6, the complete variable domain is EADIYQTPRYLVIGTGKKITLECSQTMGHDKMYWYQQDPGMELHLIHYSYGVNSTEKGDLSSESTVSRIRTEHFPLTLESARPSHTSQYLCASSERQGERTLHFGNGTRLTVT.

The gene calls are TRBV7-9 and TRBJ1-1, with D perhaps matching TRBD1 (5 bases). Trimming stripped 1 base from V and 6 bases from J, with 18 bases between. Germline values: CDR1 SEHNR, CDR2 FQNEAQ (reference sequence). This CDR3 comprises 16 residues. The DNA of the CDR3 is TGTGCCAGCAGCTTAGTGGGCAGGGTTCGAGTGGCTGAAGCTTTCTTT. It is translated as CASSLVGRVRVAEAFF.

This clonotype was seen many times. The V call is TRBV24-1, the J call TRBJ2-3; D is unresolved. There are 14 residues in the CDR3. The V gene's germline CDR1 is KGHDR and CDR2 SFDVKD. With 0 bases removed from V and 0 bases from J, the gap between germline ends came to 3 bases. The CDR3 reads CATSDLPSTDTQYF. The CDR3 DNA reads as TGTGCCACCAGTGATTTGCCTAGCACAGATACGCAGTATTTT.

This clonotype was seen many times. The chain recombines TRBV18 with TRBJ2-1, with 9 bases matching TRBD2. The trim removed 1 base at V and 15 bases at J, leaving 4 bases unmatched. This CDR3 spans 12 amino acids. CDR1 is KGHSH and CDR2 is LQKENI in the germline V gene. In DNA, the CDR3 is TGTGCCAGCTCACCACTAGCGGGGGATCTGTTCTTC. This sequence encodes CASSPLAGDLFF.

The sample holds many counts of this clonotype. This sequence joins TRBV9 and TRBJ2-1; possible D gene TRBD2, 6 bases. V was pared by 3 bases and J by 4 bases, with 8 bases between. Germline V CDR1 and CDR2: SGDLS, YYNGEE. The CDR3 is 13 amino acids. The CDR3 DNA reads as TGTGCCAGCAGCGCCCTAGCGTACAATGAGCAGTTCTTC. Amino acids: CASSALAYNEQFF.

The chain joins TRBV11-2 to TRBJ2-5, with D possibly matching TRBD1 (6 bases). The DNA end favors TRBJ2-7, so the J call may be wrong. The length of the CDR3 is 15 residues. The germline CDR1 and CDR2 sequences are SGHAT and FQNNGV. The CDR3 DNA follows: TGTGCCAGCAGCTTCGCCACAGGGTTAAACTACGAGCAGTACTTC. Protein product: CASSFATGLNYEQYF.